This TCR beta chain was profiled in a study of blood T cell repertoires in COVID-19. As for the study in general: Some COVID-19 samples were acute and others convalescent; all came from the United States, Italy and Spain.

The J segment lost 5 bases and the V segment lost 4 bases, leaving 7 bases of the junction unmatched. From germline, CDR1 is MNHEY and CDR2 SVGAGI. The CDR3 runs 15 residues. Data came from immunoSEQ multiplex PCR; TCRdb stores just in-frame clones and leaves some out. The sample carries about 270,000 clones, around four fifths recorded once. The chain uses TRBV6-5 and TRBJ2-2; 7 positions match TRBD1. The sample consisted of peripheral blood. This TCR was sampled from a woman between 45 and 60 years old with active or convalescent COVID-19. The CDR3 sequence is CASSSRQGLTGELFF. The CDR3 DNA reads TGTGCCAGCAGTTCCCGACAGGGCTTAACCGGGGAGCTGTTTTTT.